These 28 T cell receptor beta chains were all obtained from the same sample, sequenced in a study of T-cell memory formation after mild COVID-19. MiXCR was run by TCRdb on the 5' RACE reads, yielding one entry per CDR3 protein. The table lists just over 400,000 distinct CDR3 sequences, about a quarter of them singletons. The sample comprised PBMCs or a T cell subset sorted from them (not recorded which). All receptors derive from an adult woman who had mild COVID-19 (a few samples of this study predate the infection). Cell type and time point are not known.

J is TRBJ2-4 and V is TRBV7-9, with no clear D. V was trimmed by 8 bases and J by 0 bases, leaving 11 bases between them. Germline V gene data show CDR1 as SEHNR and CDR2 as FQNEAQ (reference sequence). CDR3 length: 14 amino acids. The CDR3: CASGRVLAKNIQYF. CDR3 coding DNA: TGTGCCAGCGGCCGAGTTCTAGCCAAAAACATTCAGTACTTC.

Of note for this clonotype: The junction does not match germline at one end; this may be a read error. The rearrangement links TRBV18 to TRBJ2-7, with D uncertain. Germline CDR1 and CDR2: KGHSH and LQKENI. This CDR3 spans 16 amino acids. CDR3 sequence (DNA): TGTGCCAGCTCAGCACCGGGCCAGGACCTCTCCTACGAGCAGTACTTC. Amino acids: CASSAPGQDLSYEQYF. Variable domain in full (rest from reference TRBV18 and TRBJ2-7): NAGVMQNPRHLVRRRGQEARLRCSPMKGHSHVYWYRQLPEEGLKFMVYLQKENIIDESGMPKERFSAEFPKEGPSILRIQQVVRGDSAAYFCASSAPGQDLSYEQYFGPGTRLTVT.

This rearrangement joins TRBV6-5 to TRBJ2-2, with TRBD2 matching 9 bases. Germline-derived CDR1 and CDR2 are MNHEY and SVGAGI. The CDR3 extends over 17 amino acids. Trimming at V came to 2 bases and at J to 3 bases, leaving 7 bases not matched to a gene. In DNA, the CDR3 is TGTGCCAGCAGTTACGCGGGAGGGCCCGTTTACACCGGGGAGCTGTTTTTT. The encoded protein is CASSYAGGPVYTGELFF.

A few counts support this clonotype. CDR3 nucleotide sequence: TGTGCCAGCAGCTTAACAGGTGCCCATGAAGCTTTCTTT. Protein product: CASSLTGAHEAFF. This chain connects TRBV7-3 to TRBJ1-1; D is unclear. CDR1 and CDR2 (germline): SGHTA, FQGTGA. V lost 0 bases, J lost 7 bases, and 9 bases lay in between. The CDR3 spans 13 residues.

The gene calls are TRBV5-1 and TRBJ2-3; 9 nucleotides align to TRBD1. The CDR3 length is 16 residues. The germline gives CDR1 SGHRS, CDR2 YFSETQ. The ends lost 4 bases at V and 1 base at J; junction bases unmatched: 7. CDR3 loop: CASSRRWTGGTDTQYF. In DNA, the CDR3 is TGCGCCAGCAGCAGAAGATGGACAGGGGGCACAGATACGCAGTATTTT.

V and J are TRBV29-1 and TRBJ2-7; 8 positions agree with TRBD1. This CDR3 spans 15 amino acids. The germline gives CDR1 SQVTM, CDR2 ANQGSEA. The J segment lost 2 bases and the V segment lost 4 bases, leaving 10 bases of the junction unmatched. CDR3 protein: CSVGGIPDRAYEQYF. DNA of the CDR3: TGCAGCGTTGGGGGTATCCCGGACAGGGCCTACGAGCAGTACTTC.

V is TRBV24-1 and J is TRBJ2-5; the match to TRBD1 covers 8 bases. Trimming at V came to 2 bases and at J to 5 bases, leaving 9 bases not matched to a gene. The CDR3 spans 16 residues. The germline CDR1 and CDR2 sequences are KGHDR and SFDVKD. This chain's CDR3 is CATSDSRQGRLETQYF. CDR3 nucleotide sequence: TGTGCCACCAGTGATTCCCGACAGGGGCGGTTGGAGACCCAGTACTTC.

The chain combines TRBV29-1 with TRBJ1-2, with D possibly matching TRBD1 (6 bases). The germline CDR1 and CDR2 sequences are SQVTM and ANQGSEA. CDR3 length: 13 amino acids. With 5 bases removed from V and 6 bases from J, the gap between germline ends came to 16 bases. The CDR3 nucleotides read TGCAGCGTTCTTAGATCAGGGGCAGATGGCTACACCTTC. Its protein is CSVLRSGADGYTF.

This clonotype was picked up a small number of times. The J gene is TRBJ1-5, the V gene TRBV5-6; TRBD1 is a possible D gene (5 bases). CDR1 and CDR2 (germline): SGHDT, YYEEEE. The CDR3 runs 16 residues. Trimming removed 0 bases from V and 2 bases from J, with 12 bases in between. The CDR3 spells CASSLGERGGNQPQHF. The CDR3 nucleotides read TGTGCCAGCAGCTTGGGGGAAAGGGGTGGCAATCAGCCCCAGCATTTT.

The V gene is TRBV4-3, the J gene TRBJ1-1; 8 positions match TRBD1. J lost 4 bases, V lost 4 bases, and 5 bases had no gene match. The germline V gene has CDR1 LGHNA and CDR2 YSLEER. CDR3 length equals 14 residues. The chain's CDR3 is CASSPQDRVTEAFF. Written as DNA, the CDR3 is TGCGCCAGCAGCCCGCAGGACAGGGTCACTGAAGCTTTCTTT.

This clonotype was seen a handful of times. The rearrangement joins TRBV29-1 to TRBJ2-3; 8 nucleotides agree with TRBD2. Trimming took 4 bases from V and 2 from J; bases not matched to a gene: 5. The CDR3 loop spans 14 amino acids. The germline gives CDR1 SQVTM, CDR2 ANQGSEA. CDR3 nucleotide sequence: TGCAGCGTTGTGAGAGCGGGGGTCACAGATACGCAGTATTTT. Protein sequence: CSVVRAGVTDTQYF.

The chain carries TRBV2 and TRBJ1-5; no clear D gene. The CDR3 is 14 residues long. V was cut by 5 bases and J by 0 bases, with 8 bases left in between. Germline assignment: CDR1 SNHLY and CDR2 FYNNEI. CDR3 in amino acids: CASSINYSNQPQHF. In nucleotides, the CDR3 is TGTGCCAGCAGTATCAATTATAGCAATCAGCCCCAGCATTTT. The full variable domain, rest sourced from reference TRBV2 and TRBJ1-5, is EPEVTQTPSHQVTQMGQEVILRCVPISNHLYFYWYRQILGQKVEFLVSFYNNEISEKSEIFDDQFSVERPDGSNFTLKIRSTKLEDSAMYFCASSINYSNQPQHFGDGTRLSIL.

This clonotype was counted only a few times. The gene calls are TRBV7-3 and TRBJ2-3, with D possibly TRBD2 on 6 matching bases. CDR3 length: 15 amino acids. The germline V gene has CDR1 SGHTA and CDR2 FQGTGA. Trimming removed 2 bases from V and 5 bases from J, with 14 bases in between. CDR3 coding DNA: TGTGCCAGCAGCTTAGGATCGCGAGCGGGAGATACGCAGTATTTT. Translation gives CASSLGSRAGDTQYF.

This clonotype was counted a few times. V is TRBV7-2 and J is TRBJ1-1; D is undetermined. The germline V and J ends were trimmed by 2 bases and 4 bases, with 20 bases remaining between them. Germline CDR1 is SGHTA and CDR2 is FQGNSA. The CDR3 length is 17 residues. The CDR3 DNA follows: TGTGCCAGCAGCTTAAGACCCGCAGATTTGGGGTCCACTGAAGCTTTCTTT. Its protein product is CASSLRPADLGSTEAFF.

This chain uses TRBV2 with TRBJ2-1; 8 nucleotides match TRBD1. CDR3 size: 14 residues. Trimming took 8 bases from V and 9 from J; bases not matched to a gene: 12. Germline values: CDR1 SNHLY, CDR2 FYNNEI. CDR3: CASPQDRVWSEQFF. The DNA of the CDR3 is TGTGCCAGCCCCCAGGACAGGGTCTGGTCTGAGCAGTTCTTC.

The rearrangement links TRBV12-3 or TRBV12-4 to TRBJ2-5; TRBD1 agrees at 8 bases. Trimming cost V 6 bases and J 5 bases; bases outside gene matches: 8. This CDR3 spans 14 amino acids. The DNA for the CDR3 is TGTGCCAGCAGCCCTCGACAGGGGTCGGAGACCCAGTACTTC. Its translation: CASSPRQGSETQYF.

This chain links TRBV5-1 with TRBJ1-6, with a possible D match to TRBD1 (5 bases). The CDR3 has 14 amino acids. V was pared by 5 bases and J by 4 bases, with 10 bases between. The germline V gene has CDR1 SGHRS and CDR2 YFSETQ. The CDR3 region has the DNA TGCGCCAGCAGTCAAGGGGCTTATAATTCACCCCTCCACTTT. It specifies CASSQGAYNSPLHF.

The rearrangement links TRBV27 to TRBJ2-1; 7 nucleotides align to TRBD1. The CDR3 sequence is 17 residues long. Per germline, CDR1 MNHEY and CDR2 SMNVEV (reference sequence). The trim removed 2 bases at V and 5 bases at J, leaving 12 bases unmatched. CDR3 sequence (DNA): TGTGCCAGCAGTTTACCCGAAACAGGGGTTGGGGACAATGAGCAGTTCTTC. Its protein is CASSLPETGVGDNEQFF.

The J gene is TRBJ1-1, the V gene TRBV12-3 or TRBV12-4, with unresolved D. The CDR3 is 14 amino acids. V lost 4 bases and J 1 base, leaving 10 bases between the germline ends. In DNA form, the CDR3 reads TGTGCCAGCAGTTCTATTAAGGGGAACACTGAAGCTTTCTTT. Its protein is CASSSIKGNTEAFF.

V is TRBV5-1 and J is TRBJ1-1, with 8 bases matching TRBD1. The CDR3 consists of 15 residues. Unmatched junction bases numbered 8, after V lost 4 bases and J lost 3 bases. Germline CDR1 and CDR2: SGHRS and YFSETQ. This CDR3 is CASSLRQGIDTEAFF. CDR3 DNA: TGCGCCAGCAGCCTTAGACAGGGGATTGACACTGAAGCTTTCTTT.

The chain is built from TRBV5-1 and TRBJ1-2; possible D gene TRBD1, 6 bases. Germline CDR1 SGHRS, CDR2 YFSETQ. The CDR3 is made up of 16 amino acids. With 0 bases removed from V and 0 bases from J, the gap between germline ends came to 12 bases. The CDR3 loop reads CASSLEGVLTNYGYTF. DNA for the CDR3: TGCGCCAGCAGCTTGGAGGGGGTCCTTACTAACTATGGCTACACCTTC.

In this sample, this clonotype turned up a few times. This chain joins TRBV7-2 and TRBJ2-7; possible D gene TRBD2, 5 bases. Trimming took 4 bases from V and 1 from J, leaving 17 bases between them. The CDR3 is 16 amino acids. CDR1 is SGHTA, CDR2 FQGNSA, per germline. CDR3 nucleotides: TGTGCCAGCAGCTCTGGGAGCCTAGCTTCGTCCTACGAGCAGTACTTC. This sequence encodes CASSSGSLASSYEQYF.

This chain uses TRBV24-1 with TRBJ2-1; the D gene is possibly TRBD1 (5 bases). The CDR3 contains 15 residues. V was shortened by 3 bases and J by 4 bases, with 12 bases between the two germline ends. Germline V gives CDR1 KGHDR, CDR2 SFDVKD. The CDR3 DNA follows: TGTGCCACCAGTGATCCCTACCAGGGTTACAATGAGCAGTTCTTC. Translated: CATSDPYQGYNEQFF.

This clonotype was detected a few times. V and J are TRBV7-9 and TRBJ2-3; D is ambiguous. The CDR3 consists of 14 residues. Germline V gene sequence: CDR1 SEHNR, CDR2 FQNEAQ (reference sequence). V was trimmed by 4 bases and J by 3 bases, leaving 11 bases between them. The CDR3 loop is CASSSRLGTDTQYF. CDR3 DNA: TGTGCCAGCAGCTCCCGGCTGGGTACAGATACGCAGTATTTT.

The J gene is TRBJ1-2, the V gene TRBV6-6; 9 positions match TRBD1. Germline V gene lookup returns CDR1 MNHNY and CDR2 SVGAGI (reference sequence). The junction had 14 bases not matched to a gene; V was cut back by 10 bases and J by 5 bases. The CDR3 runs 15 residues. The CDR3: CATTQPGQGTYGYTF. The CDR3 DNA sequence: TGTGCCACCACCCAGCCGGGACAGGGAACGTATGGCTACACCTTC.

This clonotype was picked up a small number of times. The chain combines TRBV6-5 with TRBJ1-1; 7 bases are shared with TRBD1. Germline V gene data show CDR1 as MNHEY and CDR2 as SVGAGI. The V segment lost 7 bases and the J segment 0 bases; nucleotides outside the gene matches: 5. The CDR3 is made up of 14 amino acids. CDR3 sequence: CASTEGQLNTEAFF. The DNA of the CDR3 is TGTGCCAGCACCGAGGGACAGTTGAACACTGAAGCTTTCTTT.

This clonotype was recorded a few times. This chain links TRBV19 with TRBJ2-1, with a weak D call TRBD1 (5 bases). The CDR3 covers 15 residues. Germline CDR1 and CDR2: LNHDA and SQIVND (reference sequence). V lost 7 bases, J lost 7 bases, and 20 bases lay in between. The CDR3 sequence is CASIFVGQGKNEQFF. CDR3 DNA: TGTGCCAGTATATTCGTAGGGCAGGGTAAGAATGAGCAGTTCTTC.

This clonotype turned up a few times. The V and J genes are TRBV10-3 and TRBJ2-1, with D maybe TRBD2 (5 bases). The CDR3 consists of 15 residues. The germline V and J ends were trimmed by 2 bases and 2 bases, with 10 bases remaining between them. CDR1 is ENHRY and CDR2 is SYGVKD in the germline V gene. This CDR3 reads CAISEAEAAYNEQFF. The CDR3 DNA is TGTGCCATCAGTGAGGCGGAGGCCGCCTACAATGAGCAGTTCTTC.